This entry features one TCR beta chain sequence. Its antigen is not yet known. The sample holds no much larger clone one base away, and base qualities are not on file. The data derive from a study of OX40 agonist ivuxolimab in advanced cancers. Regarding the complete study: Ivuxolimab was a fully human IgG2 agonistic monoclonal antibody targeting the costimulatory receptor OX40 (CD134). Intravenous ivuxolimab was administered to patients every 2 weeks at six dose levels: 0.01, 0.1, 0.3, 1.5, 3 and 10 mg/kg. Among the 50 to 55 dose-escalation patients, some 19 had hepatocellular carcinoma, 15 or so melanoma, 9 renal cell carcinoma and 9 head and neck cancer. In the dose-escalation cohort, about four fifths of patients were male, and the mean age was 60 years with a range of roughly 20 to 79. Patients were allowed to have had prior anti-PD-1, anti-PD-L1 or anti-CTLA-4 therapy, and roughly 40% of the dose-escalation patients had previously received checkpoint inhibitors. Partial responses occurred in three dose-escalation patients: two with cutaneous melanoma and one with hepatocellular carcinoma. Peripheral TCRbeta sequencing aimed to test whether ivuxolimab altered TCR sequence diversity and caused clonal T-cell expansion. The paper describes the monotherapy dose-escalation part (N ≈ 50 patients) of the phase I trial of ivuxolimab. Study-level results and caveats: Low levels of normalized T-cell clonal expansion were also seen in some patients who did not respond. Antigen specificity was not determined for the clonally expanded peripheral T cells. In the 0.1-3.0 mg/kg groups, partial responders were among the patients with the lowest normalized peripheral clonal expansion, particularly in CD8+ T cells. At doses of 0.1 to 3.0 mg/kg, clonal expansion of both CD4+ and CD8+ T cells in blood was seen between baseline and week 6. After ivuxolimab, expanded clones were on average more numerous among CD8+ T cells than among CD4+ T cells.

The trial excluded patients who had a history of autoimmune disease or who were on systemic immunosuppression. Peripheral blood for TCR sequencing was collected from all dose cohorts at baseline, on cycle 4 day 1, and on cycle 7 day 1. The samples were taken from a phase I, first-in-human, multicenter, open-label dose-escalation trial of ivuxolimab. The trial enrolled adults with locally advanced or metastatic head and neck squamous cell, hepatocellular, melanoma or renal cell carcinoma. Before TCR sequencing, CD4+ T cells and CD8+ T cells were sorted from peripheral blood as separate populations. The CDR3 runs 15 residues from the cysteine to the phenylalanine. The only DNA kept is the CDR3, 45 bases in frame from the first base. The V end gives up 5 bases and the J end 2 bases, leaving 5 bases in the junction not matched to a gene. For CDR1 and CDR2, the germline V gene lists SGHTA and FQGNSA. Genomic DNA was isolated from the sorted cells so that the TCRbeta CDR3 region could be sequenced. The immunoSEQ Assay was used to sequence the TCRbeta CDR3 regions. Held by TCRdb, this immuneACCESS table contains in-frame sequences only and omits some clones. Under half of the omission traces to an unresolved V gene where checked; the cause of the rest is unknown. The sample table shows tens of thousands of clones, and about four fifths are seen once. The ten largest make up around 21% of the sample.

The chain was built from TRBV7-2 and TRBJ2-7, and 11 junctional nucleotides match TRBD2. Material: CD4+ or CD8+ T cells sorted from blood, obtained in a trial of the OX40 agonist ivuxolimab. This sequence originates from an adult with an advanced solid tumor such as melanoma, head and neck, liver or kidney cancer. The DNA sequence is given as TGTGCCAGCAGCCCAACTAGCGGGGGCGCCTACGAGCAGTACTTC. This gives the protein CASSPTSGGAYEQYF.